The 3 T cell receptor beta chains given below trace back to one sample, sequenced in a study of radiotherapy plus CTLA-4 blockade in lung cancer. Clones were read by immunoSEQ multiplex PCR, and TCRdb kept only the in-frame ones, dropping some. The sample records about 73,000 clones, roughly 84% being singletons. Source: peripheral blood, taken from a patient treated with radiotherapy plus ipilimumab. These receptors originate from a human donor with non-small cell lung cancer that progressed on radiotherapy plus ipilimumab.

The chain joins TRBV28 to TRBJ1-2, with TRBD1 as a possible D gene (6 bases). The length of the CDR3 is 15 residues. Germline values: CDR1 MDHEN, CDR2 SYDVKM. Trimming cost V 5 bases and J 0 bases, with 13 bases left between them. The CDR3 loop reads CASSPPGTSNYGYTF. CDR3 in DNA: TGTGCCAGCAGTCCTCCCGGGACATCTAACTATGGCTACACCTTC.

The chain links TRBV27 to TRBJ2-7; tentatively, D is TRBD2 (6 bases). The CDR3 has 14 residues. The germline CDR1 and CDR2 sequences are MNHEY and SMNVEV (reference sequence). V was trimmed by 2 bases and J by 7 bases, leaving 15 bases between them. The CDR3 reads CASSLVRGKGEQYF. The DNA of the CDR3 is TGTGCCAGCAGTTTAGTACGGGGGAAAGGAGAGCAGTACTTC.

This chain joins TRBV5-1 and TRBJ2-7; 8 bases fit TRBD1. Germline CDR1 reads SGHRS; CDR2 reads YFSETQ. CDR3 size: 16 residues. V lost 4 bases, J lost 3 bases, and 12 bases stayed unmatched. The CDR3 nucleotides read TGCGCCAGCAGCGACTATCCCCGGACAGGGATCTACGAGCAGTACTTC. Amino acids: CASSDYPRTGIYEQYF.